The T cell receptor (beta chain) described here comes from a study of T cell changes during pregnancy in multiple sclerosis. Measured with immunoSEQ multiplex PCR; TCRdb has only the in-frame clones, and not every one. The sample lists 55,000 to 80,000 clones, roughly 92% occurring once. Trimming took off 1 base at V and 2 bases at J, with 3 bases between the two ends. Germline V lookup: CDR1 LNHDA, CDR2 SQIVND (reference sequence). The CDR3 sequence is 13 residues long. Only a few counts were recorded for this clone. The TCR comes from a female donor with multiple sclerosis, enrolled in a pregnancy study. This chain links TRBV19 with TRBJ2-1; no definite D call. The specimen was CD8+ T cells from peripheral blood mononuclear cells, collected in the second trimester of pregnancy. The CDR3 nucleotides are TGTGCCAGTAGTATAGCTACCTACAATGAGCAGTTCTTC. Protein product: CASSIATYNEQFF.